This is a list of T cell receptor beta chains from one sample in a study of metastatic and nonmetastatic thyroid tumors. TCRdb redid the clone calls on the PCR reads using MiXCR. The data hold around 18,000 clones, with about 28% observed a single time. The sequencing sample was made of tumor tissue. The receptors here all came from a female donor with papillary thyroid cancer or a benign thyroid nodule (not recorded which). Some clones in this sample may be carry-over from other donors' samples. The CDR3 runs from the conserved cysteine through the conserved F or W. Fields, in order: D gene, V gene, clone size, J gene, CDR3 protein, CDR3 DNA. D genes are given only for firm matches. Clone size is given for some rows only: seen once, a few or many times, or a class if the clone is expanded.

d_call: .
v_call: TRBV28
clone_size: medium-sized
j_call: TRBJ1-1
cdr3_aa: CASSRPKGNTEAFF
cdr3_nt: TGTGCCAGCAGTCGACCTAAAGGGAACACTGAAGCTTTCTTT

d_call: .
v_call: TRBV2
clone_size: medium-sized
j_call: TRBJ2-7
cdr3_aa: CASSPRQLSYEQYF
cdr3_nt: TGTGCCAGCAGTCCCCGACAGCTATCCTACGAGCAGTACTTC

d_call: TRBD2
v_call: TRBV20-1
clone_size: .
j_call: TRBJ2-1
cdr3_aa: CSAEAGAPGEQFF
cdr3_nt: TGCAGTGCAGAAGCGGGAGCCCCGGGTGAGCAGTTCTTC

d_call: .
v_call: TRBV5-8
clone_size: many
j_call: TRBJ2-3
cdr3_aa: CASSSRAYTDTQYF
cdr3_nt: TGTGCCAGCAGCTCTCGGGCCTACACAGATACGCAGTATTTT

d_call: .
v_call: TRBV28
clone_size: .
j_call: TRBJ2-3
cdr3_aa: CASGVFGGMPDTQYF
cdr3_nt: TGTGCCAGCGGGGTTTTTGGGGGGATGCCAGATACGCAGTATTTT

d_call: .
v_call: TRBV24-1
clone_size: .
j_call: TRBJ2-2
cdr3_aa: CATSDSRQNTGELFF
cdr3_nt: TGTGCCACCAGTGATTCCAGACAGAACACCGGGGAGCTGTTTTTT

d_call: TRBD2
v_call: TRBV12-3/TRBV12-4
clone_size: few
j_call: TRBJ2-2
cdr3_aa: CASTPGTMNTGELFF
cdr3_nt: TGTGCCAGCACCCCGGGGACTATGAACACCGGGGAGCTGTTTTTT

d_call: TRBD1
v_call: TRBV5-1
clone_size: .
j_call: TRBJ1-4
cdr3_aa: CASSFEGQGNEKLFF
cdr3_nt: TGCGCCAGCAGCTTCGAGGGACAGGGTAATGAAAAACTGTTTTTT

d_call: TRBD2
v_call: TRBV6-1
clone_size: few
j_call: TRBJ2-1
cdr3_aa: CASKREAAAYEQFF
cdr3_nt: TGTGCCAGCAAACGGGAGGCGGCAGCCTATGAGCAGTTCTTC

d_call: .
v_call: TRBV28
clone_size: few
j_call: TRBJ1-2
cdr3_aa: CASGTGTNGYTF
cdr3_nt: TGTGCCAGCGGAACCGGGACGAATGGCTACACCTTC

d_call: .
v_call: TRBV24-1
clone_size: medium-sized
j_call: TRBJ2-3
cdr3_aa: CATSPAGTDTQYF
cdr3_nt: TGTGCCACCAGTCCGGCCGGCACAGATACGCAGTATTTT

d_call: .
v_call: TRBV6-2/TRBV6-3
clone_size: few
j_call: TRBJ2-3
cdr3_aa: CASSYPPWGGHTDTQYF
cdr3_nt: TGTGCCAGCAGTTACCCACCGTGGGGGGGGCACACAGATACGCAGTATTTT

d_call: .
v_call: TRBV7-8
clone_size: many
j_call: TRBJ2-7
cdr3_aa: CASSLGLLSWQYF
cdr3_nt: TGTGCCAGCAGCTTAGGCCTTCTTAGCTGGCAGTACTTC

d_call: TRBD1
v_call: TRBV4-3
clone_size: once
j_call: TRBJ1-2
cdr3_aa: CASSQVRQGHGGYTF
cdr3_nt: TGCGCCAGCAGCCAAGTAAGACAGGGGCATGGTGGCTACACCTTC

d_call: .
v_call: TRBV6-1
clone_size: .
j_call: TRBJ2-2
cdr3_aa: CASSEVEINTGELFF
cdr3_nt: TGTGCCAGCAGTGAAGTGGAGATAAACACCGGGGAGCTGTTTTTT

d_call: TRBD1
v_call: TRBV19
clone_size: medium-sized
j_call: TRBJ1-5
cdr3_aa: CASSPSDRGRQPQHF
cdr3_nt: TGTGCCAGTAGTCCGTCGGACAGGGGGCGTCAGCCCCAGCATTTT

d_call: .
v_call: TRBV15
clone_size: medium-sized
j_call: TRBJ1-2
cdr3_aa: CATSRVNYGYTF
cdr3_nt: TGTGCCACCAGCAGAGTTAACTATGGCTACACCTTC

d_call: TRBD2
v_call: TRBV5-1
clone_size: medium-sized
j_call: TRBJ2-1
cdr3_aa: CASSLPPGTSGRGNEQFF
cdr3_nt: TGCGCCAGCAGCTTGCCCCCGGGGACTAGCGGGAGAGGTAATGAGCAGTTCTTC

d_call: TRBD1
v_call: TRBV6-4
clone_size: .
j_call: TRBJ2-1
cdr3_aa: CASRTGHNEQFF
cdr3_nt: TGTGCCAGCAGGACAGGGCATAATGAGCAGTTCTTC

d_call: .
v_call: TRBV25-1
clone_size: few
j_call: TRBJ2-7
cdr3_aa: CASSGPTDSYEQYF
cdr3_nt: TGTGCCAGCAGTGGACCGACGGACTCCTACGAGCAGTACTTC

d_call: .
v_call: TRBV5-8
clone_size: many
j_call: TRBJ1-3
cdr3_aa: CASSLRGDGNTIYF
cdr3_nt: TGTGCCAGCAGCTTGAGGGGGGACGGAAACACCATATATTTT

d_call: TRBD1
v_call: TRBV15
clone_size: few
j_call: TRBJ2-7
cdr3_aa: CATSRELRDRSSYEQYF
cdr3_nt: TGTGCCACCAGCAGAGAGTTACGGGACAGGAGTTCCTACGAGCAGTACTTC